These 21 T cell receptor beta chains came from one sample sequenced in a study of blood T cell repertoires in COVID-19. Generated by immunoSEQ multiplex PCR, the TCRdb table keeps only in-frame clones and is missing some. The sample shows some 500,000 clones, roughly 90% of them seen only once. The sample comprised PBMCs or T cells enriched from blood (not recorded which). These receptors were collected from a woman in her thirties or forties who had recovered from COVID-19.

The chain combines TRBV4-3 with TRBJ1-5; TRBD1 might be the D (6 bases). CDR1 LGHNA and CDR2 YSLEER come from the germline V gene. Trimming left V 0 bases short and J 5 bases short, with 17 bases between. The CDR3 runs 17 residues. In DNA, the CDR3 is TGCGCCAGCAGCCAAGACCCCGCCGGGACAACTTATCAGCCCCAGCATTTT. This gives the protein CASSQDPAGTTYQPQHF.

The gene calls are TRBV2 and TRBJ1-5; 10 bases line up with TRBD1. Per the germline V gene, CDR1 is SNHLY and CDR2 is FYNNEI. The ends lost 5 bases at V and 2 bases at J; junction bases unmatched: 3. CDR3 length: 15 residues. CDR3 bases: TGTGCCAGCAGTACCGGGACAGGGGGCAATCAGCCCCAGCATTTT. This encodes CASSTGTGGNQPQHF.

This chain joins TRBV19 and TRBJ2-1; maybe TRBD2 (6 bases). Germline V gene data show CDR1 as LNHDA and CDR2 as SQIVND (reference sequence). The CDR3 has 15 amino acids. Trimming removed 3 bases from V and 4 bases from J, with 13 bases in between. This chain's CDR3 is CASSMWDLKYNEQFF. CDR3 nucleotide sequence: TGTGCCAGTAGTATGTGGGACTTGAAATACAATGAGCAGTTCTTC.

The chain recombines TRBV15 with TRBJ1-2; D remains ambiguous. Trimming took off 0 bases at V and 4 bases at J, with 12 bases between the two ends. Germline V CDR1 and CDR2: LNHNV, YYDKDF (reference sequence). The CDR3 sequence is 15 residues long. The CDR3 loop reads CATSRDLGGFYGYTF. CDR3 nucleotides: TGTGCCACCAGCAGAGATCTGGGAGGCTTCTATGGCTACACCTTC.

The chain joins TRBV5-4 to TRBJ2-5, with 14 bases that match TRBD2. Germline lookup yields CDR1 SGHNT and CDR2 YYREEE (reference sequence). CDR3 length: 20 residues. V lost 4 bases, J lost 2 bases, and 16 bases stayed unmatched. CDR3 loop: CASSIRIGTSGSGLQETQYF. The DNA of the CDR3 is TGTGCCAGCAGCATTAGAATCGGGACTAGCGGGAGCGGCCTACAAGAGACCCAGTACTTC. Combining the CDR3 with reference TRBV5-4 and TRBJ2-5 gives the whole variable domain ETGVTQSPTHLIKTRGQQVTLRCSSQSGHNTVSWYQQALGQGPQFIFQYYREEENGRGNFPPRFSGLQFPNYSSELNVNALELDDSALYLCASSIRIGTSGSGLQETQYFGPGTRLLVL.

V gene TRBV7-9 combines with J gene TRBJ1-2, with D possibly matching TRBD1 (5 bases). Germline loops: CDR1 SEHNR, CDR2 FQNEAQ (reference sequence). The CDR3 covers 13 residues. V shed 4 bases and J shed 2 bases, with 8 bases lying between them. The CDR3 DNA reads TGTGCCAGCAGCTCGACAGCGAACTATGGCTACACCTTC. Amino acids: CASSSTANYGYTF.

V usage is TRBV21-1 and J usage is TRBJ2-4; the table's D call of TRBD2 was not tested on the DNA. TRBV21-1 is a recognized pseudogene. The CDR3 sequence is 20 residues long. CDR3 nucleotide sequence: TGTGCCAGCAGCAAAGTACAGGAACTAGCGGGAGAGCGGGCCAAAAACATTCAGTACTTC. It codes for CASSKVQELAGERAKNIQYF.

The chain combines TRBV11-3 with TRBJ2-7, with a possible D match to TRBD1 (5 bases). Between the trimmed V and J ends, which lost 4 bases and 5 bases, there was a span of 12 bases. This CDR3 has 13 residues. Germline-derived CDR1 and CDR2 are SGHNT and YENEEA. The CDR3 reads CASSYGWGDEQYF. In DNA form, the CDR3 reads TGTGCCAGCAGCTATGGTTGGGGCGACGAGCAGTACTTC.

Only one count was recorded for this clone. The chain combines TRBV25-1 with TRBJ1-3; D gene uncertain. V was shortened by 1 base and J by 2 bases, with 9 bases between the two germline ends. Per the germline V gene, CDR1 is MGHDK and CDR2 is SYGVNS. The CDR3 spans 15 residues. CDR3 sequence (DNA): TGTGCCAGCAGTGAATTTTTTTCTCCTGGAAACACCATATATTTT. This gives the protein CASSEFFSPGNTIYF. The whole variable domain, filled in from reference TRBV25-1 and TRBJ1-3, reads EADIYQTPRYLVIGTGKKITLECSQTMGHDKMYWYQQDPGMELHLIHYSYGVNSTEKGDLSSESTVSRIRTEHFPLTLESARPSHTSQYLCASSEFFSPGNTIYFGEGSWLTVV.

The chain has TRBV25-1 and TRBJ1-2; 10 bases map to TRBD1. The CDR3 is made up of 15 amino acids. V trimming: 2 bases; J trimming: 6 bases; junction bases outside the gene matches: 6. Germline lookup yields CDR1 MGHDK and CDR2 SYGVNS. CDR3 DNA sequence: TGTGCCAGCAGTGAAACCGGGACAGGGGTTAATGGCTACACCTTC. This encodes CASSETGTGVNGYTF.

This chain uses TRBV5-4 with TRBJ2-5; TRBD2 might be the D (6 bases). V lost 4 bases, J lost 7 bases, and 14 bases lay in between. Germline V gene sequence: CDR1 SGHNT, CDR2 YYREEE (reference sequence). This CDR3 comprises 13 residues. Here the CDR3 DNA reads TGTGCCAGCAGCCTAGGGACCGGGGGGACCCAGTACTTC. As protein: CASSLGTGGTQYF. Variable domain in full (rest from reference TRBV5-4 and TRBJ2-5): ETGVTQSPTHLIKTRGQQVTLRCSSQSGHNTVSWYQQALGQGPQFIFQYYREEENGRGNFPPRFSGLQFPNYSSELNVNALELDDSALYLCASSLGTGGTQYFGPGTRLLVL.

The V call is TRBV4-3, the J call TRBJ2-1; maybe TRBD2 (6 bases). This CDR3 contains 16 residues. Germline V CDR1 and CDR2: LGHNA, YSLEER. V gave up 5 bases and J gave up 0 bases, with 14 bases separating them. CDR3 sequence: CASSDSRGGSYNEQFF. In DNA form, the CDR3 reads TGCGCCAGCAGCGACAGTAGGGGAGGCTCCTACAATGAGCAGTTCTTC.

The chain is built from TRBV18 and TRBJ2-7, with 9 bases identical to TRBD1. Germline loops: CDR1 KGHSH, CDR2 LQKENI. V lost 1 base to trimming and J lost 5 bases; unmatched junction nucleotides: 3. This CDR3 is built from 14 residues. The CDR3 spells CASSPRQGGNEQYF. The CDR3 DNA sequence: TGTGCCAGCTCACCACGACAGGGGGGAAACGAGCAGTACTTC.

This clone has only one observation. This chain connects TRBV11-2 to TRBJ1-1; D not resolved. Deletions cut 2 bases from V and 0 bases from J, with 10 bases between. The CDR3 has 15 amino acids. Germline CDR1 SGHAT, CDR2 FQNNGV. The DNA of the CDR3 is TGTGCCAGCAGCTTAAAATGGGCCTTGAACACTGAAGCTTTCTTT. It specifies CASSLKWALNTEAFF.

This chain links TRBV10-2 with TRBJ2-1; the D gene is possibly TRBD1 (5 bases). CDR3 length: 16 amino acids. Per germline, CDR1 WSHSY and CDR2 SAAADI. Trimming shortened V by 0 bases and J by 3 bases, and 12 bases separated the two germline ends. Here the CDR3 DNA reads TGCGCCAGCAGTGAGTCGCCAGCAAGGGGCTACAATGAGCAGTTCTTC. It codes for CASSESPARGYNEQFF.

J is TRBJ2-5 and V is TRBV5-8; D remains unclear. Germline V lookup: CDR1 SGHTS, CDR2 YDEGEE. Trimming took off 1 base at V and 2 bases at J, with 9 bases between the two ends. The CDR3 is made up of 14 amino acids. CDR3 sequence reads: CASSLMATQETQYF. DNA for the CDR3: TGTGCCAGCAGCTTGATGGCAACGCAAGAGACCCAGTACTTC.

V usage is TRBV7-2 and J usage is TRBJ2-5; no clear D gene. V was cut by 5 bases and J by 1 base, with 14 bases left in between. The CDR3 runs 15 residues. The V gene's germline CDR1 is SGHTA and CDR2 FQGNSA. This CDR3 is CASSRRRYLQETQYF. In DNA form, the CDR3 reads TGTGCCAGCAGCCGCCGTAGATACCTCCAAGAGACCCAGTACTTC.

The chain recombines TRBV10-2 with TRBJ2-7; the match to TRBD1 covers 7 bases. The CDR3 has 12 residues. Germline assignment: CDR1 WSHSY and CDR2 SAAADI. V was pared by 6 bases and J by 6 bases, with 5 bases of the junction left unmatched. The CDR3 reads CASSGQVGEQYF. The DNA of the CDR3 is TGCGCCAGCAGCGGACAGGTAGGCGAGCAGTACTTC.

The rearrangement uses TRBV10-3 and TRBJ1-6; D is uncertain. Germline loops: CDR1 ENHRY, CDR2 SYGVKD. V lost 0 bases to trimming and J lost 0 bases, with 9 bases between them. There are 17 residues in the CDR3. CDR3 sequence reads: CAISESIGSSYNSPLHF. The CDR3 DNA reads as TGTGCCATCAGTGAGTCTATCGGGAGCTCCTATAATTCACCCCTCCACTTT.

The rearrangement links TRBV11-2 to TRBJ1-1; 11 nucleotides agree with TRBD1. V shed 2 bases and J 4 bases; nucleotides not matched to a gene: 9. Germline V CDR1 and CDR2: SGHAT, FQNNGV. The CDR3 is 17 residues long. The CDR3 nucleotides are TGTGCCAGCAGCTTATCGCGACTGGGACAGGGGGGCACTGAAGCTTTCTTT. This translates into CASSLSRLGQGGTEAFF.

CDR3 nucleotides: TGCAGCGCCCGAGGGGACAGGGGAGACAATGAGCAGTTCTTC. This translates into CSARGDRGDNEQFF. The chain combines TRBV29-1 with TRBJ2-1, with 10 bases aligning to TRBD1. CDR3 length equals 14 residues. CDR1 and CDR2 from the germline V gene are SQVTM and ANQGSEA. Unmatched junction bases numbered 8, after V lost 7 bases and J lost 5 bases.